This T cell receptor beta chain emerged from a study of blood T cell repertoires in COVID-19. Study context: Acute and convalescent COVID-19 specimens originated in the United States, Italy and Spain. The analysed material was cDNA or gDNA that came from T cells, B-cell-depleted T cells, or PBMCs.

Measured with immunoSEQ multiplex PCR; TCRdb has only the in-frame clones, and not every one. Of about 260,000 clones listed, 70% to 85% are singletons. Trimming removed 0 bases from V and 5 bases from J; junction bases left unmatched: 6. The germline V gene has CDR1 MGHRA and CDR2 YSYEKL. The CDR3 totals 15 residues. This TCR was recovered from a woman at least 80 years old with acute or convalescent COVID-19. The rearrangement links TRBV4-1 to TRBJ2-5; 7 nucleotides align to TRBD1. Sequenced sample: peripheral blood. CDR3 protein: CASSQDQRGRETQYF. The CDR3 bases are TGCGCCAGCAGCCAAGATCAGAGGGGGCGTGAGACCCAGTACTTC.